This TCR beta chain is drawn from a study of T cell changes during pregnancy in multiple sclerosis. Produced via immunoSEQ multiplex PCR; TCRdb's table is partial and in-frame only. The table includes 100,000 or so clones, over 75% detected once. The receptor was isolated from a female donor in good health, enrolled as a control in a pregnancy study. This specimen was peripheral blood, taken in the second trimester of pregnancy.

The DNA for the CDR3 is TGTGCCAGCAAACGACAGGGTTACACTGAAGCTTTCTTT. As protein: CASKRQGYTEAFF. This chain connects TRBV28 to TRBJ1-1, with TRBD1 matching over 7 bases. CDR1 is MDHEN, CDR2 SYDVKM, per germline. The CDR3 is made up of 13 amino acids. V was pared by 7 bases and J by 3 bases, with 5 bases of the junction left unmatched.